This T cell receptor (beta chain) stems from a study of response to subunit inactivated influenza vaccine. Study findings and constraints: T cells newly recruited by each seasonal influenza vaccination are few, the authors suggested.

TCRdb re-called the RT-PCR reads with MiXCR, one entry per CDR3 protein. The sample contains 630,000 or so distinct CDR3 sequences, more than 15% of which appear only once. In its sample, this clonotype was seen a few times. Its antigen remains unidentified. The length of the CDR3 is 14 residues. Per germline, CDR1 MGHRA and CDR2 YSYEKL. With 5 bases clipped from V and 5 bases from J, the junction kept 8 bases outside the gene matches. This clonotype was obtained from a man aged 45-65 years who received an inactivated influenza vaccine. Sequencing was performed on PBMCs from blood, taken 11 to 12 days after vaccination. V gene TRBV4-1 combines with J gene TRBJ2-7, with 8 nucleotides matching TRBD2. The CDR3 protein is CASSDGGAVNEQYF. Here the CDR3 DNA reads TGCGCCAGCAGCGACGGGGGGGCCGTCAACGAGCAGTACTTC.